A single sample gave rise to the 22 T cell receptor beta chains below, sequenced in a study of CXCR3-negative and CXCR3-positive naive CD8 T cells. General observations from the study: Naive CXCR3-positive cells had TRB CDR3s more hydrophobic than those of CXCR3-negative naive cells.

With UMI labels, 5' RACE was used to prepare the TRB cDNA libraries. After re-calling the 5' RACE reads, TCRdb lists one entry per CDR3 protein, DNA absent. Its table records roughly 130,000 distinct CDR3 sequences. The antigens for these receptors are not known. Sequenced: naive CXCR3+ CD8+ T cells from blood. Subset meaning: CD45RO-CCR7+CD27+CD95- naive CD8+ T cells expressing CXCR3 (TNR3+). These receptors were obtained from a human donor in good health. Some clones in this sample may be carry-over from other donors' samples.

The gene calls are TRBV20-1 and TRBJ2-1; TCRdb reports TRBD2, a call that lacks DNA to check it against. The CDR3 loop spans 13 amino acids. Germline CDR1 is DFQATT and CDR2 is SNEGSKA (reference sequence). The CDR3 loop is CSARGPSRGEQFF.

This chain connects TRBV6-9 to TRBJ2-7; the D call of TRBD2 rests on TCRdb alone, since no DNA is present to check it. The CDR3 has 13 residues. CDR1 and CDR2 from the germline V gene are MNHGY and SVAAGI. The CDR3 sequence: CASSSRRVYEQYF.

The chain links TRBV7-3 to TRBJ2-1; TCRdb lists TRBD1, though no DNA is available to test this call. This CDR3 has 13 amino acids. Germline V gives CDR1 SGHTA, CDR2 FQGTGA. The CDR3 loop is CASSLGQTNEQFF.

The V call is TRBV4-1, the J call TRBJ1-6; the TRBD1 assignment by TCRdb is unverifiable without DNA. There are 18 residues in the CDR3. CDR1 and CDR2 (germline): MGHRA, YSYEKL. The chain's CDR3 is CASSQARAQSSYNSPLHF.

The rearrangement links TRBV10-2 to TRBJ2-1; checking the TCRdb D call of TRBD2 is not possible without DNA. CDR1 is WSHSY and CDR2 is SAAADI in the germline V gene. This CDR3 comprises 15 residues. The CDR3 sequence is CAAQASGGQDDEQFF.

The chain employs TRBV2 and TRBJ1-2; no DNA is available, so the TRBD1 call from TCRdb remains unchecked. The CDR3 length is 14 residues. Germline assignment: CDR1 SNHLY and CDR2 FYNNEI. The CDR3 sequence: CASTMEQGARGYTF. Based on the CDR3 plus reference TRBV2 and TRBJ1-2, the full variable domain is EPEVTQTPSHQVTQMGQEVILRCVPISNHLYFYWYRQILGQKVEFLVSFYNNEISEKSEIFDDQFSVERPDGSNFTLKIRSTKLEDSAMYFCASTMEQGARGYTFGSGTRLTVV.

The genes are TRBV7-9 and TRBJ2-1; TCRdb calls TRBD2, which cannot be checked without DNA. There are 15 residues in the CDR3. Germline lookup yields CDR1 SEHNR and CDR2 FQNEAQ (reference sequence). The CDR3 protein is CASSLGGGTYNEQFF.

The chain links TRBV6-2 or TRBV6-3 to TRBJ2-2; TCRdb proposes TRBD2, but this gene call is untestable without DNA. The CDR3 is 17 residues long. Germline loops: CDR1 MNHEY, CDR2 SVGEGT. CDR3 sequence reads: CASSEGLAGVNTGELFF.

The chain couples TRBV30 to TRBJ1-1; without DNA, the TCRdb call of TRBD1 cannot be checked. The CDR3 loop spans 13 amino acids. The germline V gene encodes CDR1 GTSNPN and CDR2 SVGIG (reference sequence). This chain's CDR3 is CAWSRTLNTEAFF.

The chain employs TRBV5-4 and TRBJ1-1; TCRdb gives TRBD1 as the D gene, but with no DNA this cannot be confirmed. Germline values: CDR1 SGHNT, CDR2 YYREEE (reference sequence). This CDR3 spans 14 amino acids. The CDR3: CASSLGDRGPEAFF.

The chain recombines TRBV4-3 with TRBJ2-5. The CDR3 sequence is 15 residues long. Germline V gives CDR1 LGHNA, CDR2 YSLEER. This CDR3 is CASSQDIGLPETQYF.

The CDR3 region is CASSRGTSGGIAKNIQYF. The chain joins TRBV3-1 to TRBJ2-4; without DNA, the TCRdb call of TRBD2 cannot be checked. The CDR3 spans 18 residues. From germline, CDR1 is LGHDT and CDR2 YNNKEL (reference sequence).

J is TRBJ2-3 and V is TRBV7-3. This CDR3 is built from 13 residues. Germline values: CDR1 SGHTA, CDR2 FQGTGA. The CDR3 loop reads CASSLTPTDTQYF.

The rearrangement uses TRBV29-1 and TRBJ2-7; TCRdb returns TRBD2, unconfirmable since there is no DNA. Germline loops: CDR1 SQVTM, CDR2 ANQGSEA. This CDR3 has 15 residues. CDR3 in amino acids: CSAGIRGGTPYEQYF.

The rearrangement uses TRBV4-2 and TRBJ1-1; without DNA, the TCRdb call of TRBD1 cannot be checked. Germline CDR1 reads LGHNA; CDR2 reads YNFKEQ. The CDR3 contains 17 residues. The CDR3 here is CASSPVPGQGSPGEAFF.

This chain's CDR3 is CASSPGQAHNEQFF. The chain uses TRBV6-5 and TRBJ2-1; TCRdb lists TRBD1, though no DNA is available to test this call. The CDR3 is 14 amino acids. Germline V CDR1 and CDR2: MNHEY, SVGAGI.

V is TRBV29-1 and J is TRBJ2-5; TCRdb outputs TRBD1, but without DNA this stays unchecked. CDR3 length: 12 amino acids. Germline CDR1 is SQVTM and CDR2 is ANQGSEA. The CDR3 spells CSTGGFGETQYF.

This chain joins TRBV7-8 and TRBJ2-7. The germline V gene encodes CDR1 SGHVS and CDR2 FQNEAQ. The CDR3 is 15 residues long. The CDR3 loop reads CASRLSWWGSYEQYF.

The chain joins TRBV28 to TRBJ1-5; checking the TCRdb D call of TRBD1 is not possible without DNA. The CDR3 totals 15 residues. Germline values: CDR1 MDHEN, CDR2 SYDVKM. Here the CDR3 reads CASSSDRGDYQPQHF.

The chain combines TRBV29-1 with TRBJ2-1; without DNA, the TCRdb call of TRBD2 cannot be checked. Per the germline V gene, CDR1 is SQVTM and CDR2 is ANQGSEA. This CDR3 contains 13 residues. CDR3 sequence reads: CSVAWALSGEQFF.

The V and J genes are TRBV12-3 or TRBV12-4 and TRBJ1-2; TCRdb lists TRBD1, though no DNA is available to test this call. CDR3 length: 14 amino acids. The CDR3 reads CASSQTGGNYGYTF.

J is TRBJ2-7 and V is TRBV7-8; TCRdb picks TRBD1, but there is no DNA to check that call. This CDR3 comprises 13 residues. Germline V CDR1 and CDR2: SGHVS, FQNEAQ. Here the CDR3 reads CASSLDPGYEQYF.